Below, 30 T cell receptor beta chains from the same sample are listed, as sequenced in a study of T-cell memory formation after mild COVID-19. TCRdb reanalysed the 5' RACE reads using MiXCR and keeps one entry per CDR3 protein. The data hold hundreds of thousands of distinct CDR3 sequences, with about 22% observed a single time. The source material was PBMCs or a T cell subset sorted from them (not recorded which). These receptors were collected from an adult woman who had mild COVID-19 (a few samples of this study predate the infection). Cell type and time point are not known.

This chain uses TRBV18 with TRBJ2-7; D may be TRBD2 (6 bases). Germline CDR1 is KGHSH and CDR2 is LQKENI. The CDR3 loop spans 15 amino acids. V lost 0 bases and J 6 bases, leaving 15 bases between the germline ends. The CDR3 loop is CASSPPRDSSFEQYF. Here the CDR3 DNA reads TGTGCCAGCTCACCACCCCGGGACTCCTCTTTCGAGCAGTACTTC.

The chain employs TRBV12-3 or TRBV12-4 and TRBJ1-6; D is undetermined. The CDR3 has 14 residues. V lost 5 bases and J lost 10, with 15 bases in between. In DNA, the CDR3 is TGTGCCAGCAGTCCGCGGCATGGGGAATCACCCCTCCACTTT. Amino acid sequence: CASSPRHGESPLHF.

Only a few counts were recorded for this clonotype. The CDR3 is CASSLAGTSEQFF. DNA of the CDR3: TGTGCCAGCTCACTCGCAGGGACAAGCGAGCAGTTCTTC. The chain couples TRBV18 to TRBJ2-1; TRBD1 might be the D (6 bases). Germline V gives CDR1 KGHSH, CDR2 LQKENI. This CDR3 comprises 13 residues. V was cut by 4 bases and J by 10 bases, with 14 bases left in between.

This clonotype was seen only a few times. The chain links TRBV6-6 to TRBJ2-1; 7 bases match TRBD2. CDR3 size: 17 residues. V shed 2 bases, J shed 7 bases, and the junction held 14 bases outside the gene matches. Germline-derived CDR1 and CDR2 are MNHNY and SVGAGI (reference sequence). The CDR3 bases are TGTGCCAGCAGTTACACCCTTGGGGGAGGGCCGAGGAATGAGCAGTTCTTC. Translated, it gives CASSYTLGGGPRNEQFF.

CDR3 loop: CASSFGPTWERQFF. DNA for the CDR3: TGTGCCAGCAGCTTCGGCCCTACCTGGGAGAGGCAGTTCTTC. V gene TRBV7-3 combines with J gene TRBJ2-1; D is perhaps TRBD2 (5 bases). The CDR3 extends over 14 amino acids. The germline V gene has CDR1 SGHTA and CDR2 FQGTGA. Trimming left V 3 bases short and J 12 bases short, with 18 bases between.

CDR3 sequence: CASRSQLGNEQFF. The CDR3 nucleotides read TGTGCCAGCAGATCGCAATTGGGGAATGAGCAGTTCTTC. The chain couples TRBV6-1 to TRBJ2-1, with D unclear. The V end was cut by 6 bases, the J end by 7 bases, with 13 bases between. The CDR3 is 13 residues long. Germline lookup yields CDR1 MNHNS and CDR2 SASEGT.

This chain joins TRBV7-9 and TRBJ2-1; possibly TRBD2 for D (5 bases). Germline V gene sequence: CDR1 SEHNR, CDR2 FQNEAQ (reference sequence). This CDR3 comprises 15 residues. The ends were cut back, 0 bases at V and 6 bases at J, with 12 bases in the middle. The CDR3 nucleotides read TGTGCCAGCAGCTTAGCGGGAGCGTTAATCAATGAGCAGTTCTTC. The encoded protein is CASSLAGALINEQFF. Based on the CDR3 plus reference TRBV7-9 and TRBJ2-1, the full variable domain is DTGVSQNPRHKITKRGQNVTFRCDPISEHNRLYWYRQTLGQGPEFLTYFQNEAQLEKSRLLSDRFSAERPKGSFSTLEIQRTEQGDSAMYLCASSLAGALINEQFFGPGTRLTVL.

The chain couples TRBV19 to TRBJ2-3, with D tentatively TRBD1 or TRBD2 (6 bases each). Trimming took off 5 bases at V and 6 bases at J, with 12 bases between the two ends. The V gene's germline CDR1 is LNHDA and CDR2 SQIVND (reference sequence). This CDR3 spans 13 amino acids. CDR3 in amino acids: CASSVGGMDTQYF. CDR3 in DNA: TGTGCCAGTAGTGTAGGGGGGATGGATACGCAGTATTTT.

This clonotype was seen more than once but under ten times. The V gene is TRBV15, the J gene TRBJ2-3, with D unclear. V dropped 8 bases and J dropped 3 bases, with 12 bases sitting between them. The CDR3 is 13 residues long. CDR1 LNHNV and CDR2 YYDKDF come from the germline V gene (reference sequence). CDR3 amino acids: CATSRSRTDTQYF. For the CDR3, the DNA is TGTGCCACCTCTAGGTCCCGGACAGATACGCAGTATTTT.

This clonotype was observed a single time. DNA of the CDR3: TGTGCCAGCAGTACGCGTCAGGCGGCTGGAAACACCATATATTTT. Amino acids: CASSTRQAAGNTIYF. This chain joins TRBV6-6 and TRBJ1-3, with D unresolved. The CDR3 length is 15 residues. Germline V gene data show CDR1 as MNHNY and CDR2 as SVGAGI (reference sequence). V gave up 5 bases and J gave up 2 bases, with 13 bases separating them.

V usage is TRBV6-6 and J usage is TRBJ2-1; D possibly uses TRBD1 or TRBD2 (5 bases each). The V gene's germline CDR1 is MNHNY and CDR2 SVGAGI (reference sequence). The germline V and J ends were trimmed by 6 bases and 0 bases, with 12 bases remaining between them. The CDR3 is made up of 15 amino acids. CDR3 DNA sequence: TGTGCCAGCAGCTCGGGACCTGGCTCCTACAATGAGCAGTTCTTC. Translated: CASSSGPGSYNEQFF.

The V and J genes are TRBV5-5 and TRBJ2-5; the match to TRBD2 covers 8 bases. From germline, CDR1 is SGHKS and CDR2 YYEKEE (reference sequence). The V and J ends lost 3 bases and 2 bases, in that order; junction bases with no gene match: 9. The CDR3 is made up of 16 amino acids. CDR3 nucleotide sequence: TGTGCCAGCAGCTGGGGTAGTAGCGGGACTCAAGAGACCCAGTACTTC. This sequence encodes CASSWGSSGTQETQYF.

This CDR3 reads CASSGARAFF. CDR3 DNA: TGTGCCAGTTCGGGGGCGCGAGCTTTCTTT. The chain carries TRBV6-2 or TRBV6-3 and TRBJ1-1; perhaps TRBD1 as D (6 bases). V was trimmed by 9 bases and J by 10 bases, leaving 12 bases between them. Germline CDR1 MNHEY, CDR2 SVGEGT. This CDR3 region has 10 residues.

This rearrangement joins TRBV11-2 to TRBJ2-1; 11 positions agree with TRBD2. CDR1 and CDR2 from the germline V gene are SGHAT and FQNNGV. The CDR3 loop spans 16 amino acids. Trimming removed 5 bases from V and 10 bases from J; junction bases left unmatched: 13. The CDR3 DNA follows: TGTGCCAGCAGCAGCCGGACTAGCGGGTCAGGAGGGGAGCAGTTCTTC. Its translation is CASSSRTSGSGGEQFF.

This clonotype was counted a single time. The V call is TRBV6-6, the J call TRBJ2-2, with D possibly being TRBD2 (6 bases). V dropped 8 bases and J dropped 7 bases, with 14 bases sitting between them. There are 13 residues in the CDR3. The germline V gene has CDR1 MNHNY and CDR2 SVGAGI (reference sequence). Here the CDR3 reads CASGGRWGGELFF. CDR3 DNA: TGTGCCAGCGGAGGGAGGTGGGGCGGGGAGCTGTTTTTT.

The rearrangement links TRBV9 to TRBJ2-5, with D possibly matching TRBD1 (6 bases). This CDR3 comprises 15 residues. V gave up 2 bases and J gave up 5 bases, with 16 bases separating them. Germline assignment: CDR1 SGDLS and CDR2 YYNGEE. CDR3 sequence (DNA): TGTGCCAGCAGCGTGTCAGGGGCCACTCGGGAGACCCAGTACTTC. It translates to CASSVSGATRETQYF.

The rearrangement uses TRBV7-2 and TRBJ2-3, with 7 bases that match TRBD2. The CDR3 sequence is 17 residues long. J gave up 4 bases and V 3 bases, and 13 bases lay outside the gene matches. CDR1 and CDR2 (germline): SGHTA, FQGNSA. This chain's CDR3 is CASSFPPGGSSADTQYF. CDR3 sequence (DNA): TGTGCCAGCAGCTTCCCCCCCGGCGGGAGTTCTGCAGATACGCAGTATTTT.

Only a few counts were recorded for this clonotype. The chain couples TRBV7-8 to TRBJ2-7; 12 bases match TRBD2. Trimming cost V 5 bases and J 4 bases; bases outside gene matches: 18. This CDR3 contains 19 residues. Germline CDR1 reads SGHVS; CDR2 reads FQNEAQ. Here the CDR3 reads CASSPVLLAGGPVIYEQYF. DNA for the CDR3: TGTGCCAGCAGCCCCGTTCTTCTAGCGGGAGGGCCGGTTATTTACGAGCAGTACTTC.

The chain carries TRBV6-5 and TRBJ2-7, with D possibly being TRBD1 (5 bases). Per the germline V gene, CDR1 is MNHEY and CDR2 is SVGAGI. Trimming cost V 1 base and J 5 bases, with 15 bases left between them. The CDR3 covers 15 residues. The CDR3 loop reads CASSYFGREGNEQYF. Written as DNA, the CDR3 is TGTGCCAGCAGTTACTTTGGCAGGGAAGGCAACGAGCAGTACTTC.

CDR3 coding DNA: TGCAGTGCTAGAGATGAAGGGAGAGGTCATGGCTACACCTTC. It specifies CSARDEGRGHGYTF. The chain couples TRBV20-1 to TRBJ1-2; D uncertain. Trimming stripped 0 bases from V and 6 bases from J, with 14 bases between. Per germline, CDR1 DFQATT and CDR2 SNEGSKA (reference sequence). The CDR3 loop spans 14 amino acids.

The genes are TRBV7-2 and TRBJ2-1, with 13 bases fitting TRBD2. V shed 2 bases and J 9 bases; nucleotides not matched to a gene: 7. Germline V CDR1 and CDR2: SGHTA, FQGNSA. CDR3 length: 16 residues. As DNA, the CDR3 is TGTGCCAGCAGCTTATGGCGGACTAGCGGGAGTGGTGAGCAGTTCTTC. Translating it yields CASSLWRTSGSGEQFF.

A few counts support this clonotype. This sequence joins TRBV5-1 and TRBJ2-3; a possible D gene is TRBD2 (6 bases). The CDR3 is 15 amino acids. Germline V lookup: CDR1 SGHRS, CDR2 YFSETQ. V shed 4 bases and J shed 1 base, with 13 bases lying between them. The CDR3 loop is CASSPSSDRTDTQYF. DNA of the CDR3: TGCGCCAGCAGCCCCTCTAGCGACCGCACAGATACGCAGTATTTT.

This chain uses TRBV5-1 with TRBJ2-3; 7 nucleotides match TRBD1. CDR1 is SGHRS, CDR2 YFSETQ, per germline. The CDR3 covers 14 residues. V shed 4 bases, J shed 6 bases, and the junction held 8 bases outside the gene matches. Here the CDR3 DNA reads TGCGCCAGCAGCCCAGACAGGGTGTGGGATACGCAGTATTTT. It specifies CASSPDRVWDTQYF.

This chain's CDR3 is CSAGGGQLFSLTQYF. The CDR3 DNA reads as TGCAGTGCTGGGGGGGGACAGCTATTCTCTCTTACGCAGTATTTT. This chain uses TRBV20-1 with TRBJ2-3, with D perhaps TRBD1 or TRBD2 (7 bases each). The CDR3 is 15 residues long. Germline assignment: CDR1 DFQATT and CDR2 SNEGSKA (reference sequence). V was pared by 5 bases and J by 8 bases, with 23 bases between.

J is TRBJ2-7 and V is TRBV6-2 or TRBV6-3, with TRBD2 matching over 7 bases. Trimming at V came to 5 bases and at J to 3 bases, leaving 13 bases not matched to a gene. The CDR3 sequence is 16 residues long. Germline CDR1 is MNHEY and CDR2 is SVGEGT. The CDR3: CASSPTPGTTHYEQYF. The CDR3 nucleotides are TGTGCCAGCAGTCCCACCCCCGGGACTACCCACTACGAGCAGTACTTC.

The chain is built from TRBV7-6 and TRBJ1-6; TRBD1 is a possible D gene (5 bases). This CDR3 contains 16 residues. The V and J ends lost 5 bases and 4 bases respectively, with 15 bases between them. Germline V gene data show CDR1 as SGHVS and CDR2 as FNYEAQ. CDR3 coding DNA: TGTGCCAGCAGCCTCCGGGACGGAGTTTATAATTCACCCCTCCACTTT. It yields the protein CASSLRDGVYNSPLHF.

The CDR3 is CASSLGQTFEAFF. CDR3 DNA: TGTGCCAGCAGCCTGGGACAGACCTTTGAAGCTTTCTTT. V gene TRBV5-8 combines with J gene TRBJ1-1; TRBD1 aligns across 7 bases. J was trimmed by 7 bases and V by 4 bases; bases with no gene match: 7. This CDR3 comprises 13 residues. The germline gives CDR1 SGHTS, CDR2 YDEGEE.

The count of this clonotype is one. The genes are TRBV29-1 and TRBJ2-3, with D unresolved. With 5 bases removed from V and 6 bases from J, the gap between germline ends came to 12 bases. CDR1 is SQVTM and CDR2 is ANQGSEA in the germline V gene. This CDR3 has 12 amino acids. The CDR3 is CSVISSSDTQYF. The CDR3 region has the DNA TGCAGCGTTATATCGTCATCCGATACGCAGTATTTT.

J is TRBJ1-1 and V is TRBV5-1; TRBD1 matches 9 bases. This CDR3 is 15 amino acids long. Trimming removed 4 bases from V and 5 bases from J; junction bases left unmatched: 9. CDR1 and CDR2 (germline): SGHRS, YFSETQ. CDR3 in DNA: TGCGCCAGCAGCCCATTCCAGACAGGGGGGACTGAAGCTTTCTTT. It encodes CASSPFQTGGTEAFF.

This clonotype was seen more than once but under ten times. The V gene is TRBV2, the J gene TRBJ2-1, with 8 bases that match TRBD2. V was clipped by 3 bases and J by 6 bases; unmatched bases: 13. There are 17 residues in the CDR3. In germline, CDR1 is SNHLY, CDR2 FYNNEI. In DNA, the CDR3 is TGTGCCAGCAGTGAGTTCCCACTAGCGGAGATCAGCAATGAGCAGTTCTTC. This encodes CASSEFPLAEISNEQFF.